These T cell receptor beta chains were read from a single sample in a study of blood T cell repertoires in COVID-19. The method was immunoSEQ multiplex PCR; TCRdb's version includes in-frame clones alone and lacks a portion of them. The data contain approximately 290,000 clones, about nine tenths of them singletons. Specimen: peripheral blood. The source is a woman in her fifties or sixties with acute or convalescent COVID-19. CDR3s include the opening cysteine and the closing phenylalanine or tryptophan. D genes are given only for firm matches. The size of a clone is reported for some rows only, either as once, few or many, or as a class for expanded clones.

d_call	clone_size	v_call	j_call	cdr3_nt	cdr3_aa
TRBD2	NA	TRBV30	TRBJ2-1	TGTGCCTGGAGTCCCCCGGGACTAGGAATGGCTGAGCAGTTCTTC	CAWSPPGLGMAEQFF
NA	NA	TRBV3-1/TRBV3-2	TRBJ2-2	TGTGCCAGCAGCCAAATGGCGGTAACCGGGGAGCTGTTTTTT	CASSQMAVTGELFF
TRBD1	NA	TRBV7-2	TRBJ1-1	TGTGCCAGCAGCCGGGACAGGGGTAGGACTGAAGCTTTCTTT	CASSRDRGRTEAFF
NA	NA	TRBV7-9	TRBJ1-3	TGTGCCAGCAGCTTATGGGACATCCAATCGTTGGGAAACACCATATATTTT	CASSLWDIQSLGNTIYF
NA	NA	TRBV24-1	TRBJ1-5	TGTGCCACCAGTGAGTTCCATTCAGTCCAGCCCCAGCATTTT	CATSEFHSVQPQHF
NA	NA	TRBV18	TRBJ1-1	TGTGCCAGCTCACCTTCGGGGGGCACTGAAGCTTTCTTT	CASSPSGGTEAFF
NA	NA	TRBV5-8	TRBJ2-1	TGTGCCAGCAGCTCCCGAGGCCTTGATGAGCAGTTCTTC	CASSSRGLDEQFF
NA	NA	TRBV24-1	TRBJ2-3	TGTGCCACCAGGAGCGGGAGCACAGATACGCAGTATTTT	CATRSGSTDTQYF
NA	NA	TRBV12-3/TRBV12-4	TRBJ1-6	TGTGCCAGCAGACTAAATAGCAATTCACCCCTCCACTTT	CASRLNSNSPLHF
NA	NA	TRBV12-5	TRBJ2-3	TGTGCTAGTGGCGCCAAGCGTCCCACAGATACGCAGTATTTT	CASGAKRPTDTQYF
TRBD1	few	TRBV9	TRBJ2-7	TGTGCCAGCAGCGTCATGCCAGGGGGTTACGAGCAGTACTTC	CASSVMPGGYEQYF
NA	NA	TRBV25-1	TRBJ2-7	TGTGCCAGCAGTGAAGGTCGTAGCGTCCTTTTCTACGAGCAGTACTTC	CASSEGRSVLFYEQYF
NA	NA	TRBV5-1	TRBJ1-6	TGCGCCAGCAGCTTGGAGTCTGCTAGCAATTCACCCCTCCACTTT	CASSLESASNSPLHF
NA	once	TRBV5-6	TRBJ1-2	TGTGCCAGCGGCAAGGGGCAGGGCATATTTAACTATGGCTACACCTTC	CASGKGQGIFNYGYTF
NA	NA	TRBV5-1	TRBJ1-1	TGCGCCAGCAGCTTGTTTCAGGATAGCGCTGAAGCTTTCTTT	CASSLFQDSAEAFF
NA	NA	TRBV6-6	TRBJ1-2	TGTGCCAGCAGCCCCTCGCAGGGGAAAGGGAGAGGTGGCTACACCTTC	CASSPSQGKGRGGYTF
TRBD1	NA	TRBV7-3	TRBJ2-1	TGTGCCAGCAGCTTAAACAGGGGTATTGGCGATGAGCAGTTCTTC	CASSLNRGIGDEQFF
NA	NA	TRBV7-2	TRBJ1-2	TGTGCCAGCAGCTCCAGTCCCCTGGGAGGAAACTATGGCTACACCTTC	CASSSSPLGGNYGYTF
NA	NA	TRBV18	TRBJ1-5	TGTGCCAGCTCACCATTAAGCAATCAGCCCCAGCATTTT	CASSPLSNQPQHF
TRBD2	NA	TRBV24-1	TRBJ2-2	TGTGCCACCAGTGATTATGGGAGCGGGAGGGGTACCGGGGAGCTGTTTTTT	CATSDYGSGRGTGELFF
NA	NA	TRBV4-1	TRBJ2-2	TGCGCCAGCAGCCCCCGAGCCGGGGAGCTGTTTTTT	CASSPRAGELFF
NA	NA	TRBV4-1	TRBJ1-5	TGCGCCAGCAGCCAAGCGACAGCGAGGCAGCCCCAGCATTTT	CASSQATARQPQHF
NA	few	TRBV28	TRBJ1-6	TGTGCCAGCATTTCGACAGATTCACCCCTCCACTTT	CASISTDSPLHF
NA	NA	TRBV30	TRBJ2-7	TGTGCCTGGGTGACGGGAGTCGAGCAGTACTTC	CAWVTGVEQYF
NA	NA	TRBV11-2	TRBJ2-7	TGTGCCAGCAGCTTAGAGGCGACACATTCCTACGAGCAGTACTTC	CASSLEATHSYEQYF
NA	NA	TRBV2	TRBJ2-2	TGTGCCAGCAACAACAGGGTATCCGGGGAGCTGTTTTTT	CASNNRVSGELFF